This T cell receptor (beta chain) was sequenced during a study of cytomegalovirus exposure and HLA in healthy donors. Study findings and constraints: Reports credit the classifier with highly specific, highly sensitive diagnosis of cytomegalovirus status. A likely sequencing artifact accounted for one observed cluster of highly shared sequence variants.

The germline V and J ends were trimmed by 5 bases and 6 bases, with 11 bases remaining between them. CDR1 MNHEY and CDR2 SVGAGI come from the germline V gene. The CDR3 is 12 residues long. For this clone: What it binds is unknown.

PCR amplification relied on 60 Vbeta primers (plus 13 Jbeta primers). This table comes from immunoSEQ multiplex PCR, and its TCRdb copy is limited to in-frame clones, with some not included. Its clone listing holds 200,000 or so clones. J is TRBJ2-7 and V is TRBV6-5; D gene unclear. Sequencing was performed on PBMCs. This clonotype was obtained from a boy between 5 and 17 years old in good health and CMV-seronegative. CDR3 sequence (DNA): TGTGCCAGCAGTCAGCGATTAGGCGAGCAGTACTTC. This translates into CASSQRLGEQYF.